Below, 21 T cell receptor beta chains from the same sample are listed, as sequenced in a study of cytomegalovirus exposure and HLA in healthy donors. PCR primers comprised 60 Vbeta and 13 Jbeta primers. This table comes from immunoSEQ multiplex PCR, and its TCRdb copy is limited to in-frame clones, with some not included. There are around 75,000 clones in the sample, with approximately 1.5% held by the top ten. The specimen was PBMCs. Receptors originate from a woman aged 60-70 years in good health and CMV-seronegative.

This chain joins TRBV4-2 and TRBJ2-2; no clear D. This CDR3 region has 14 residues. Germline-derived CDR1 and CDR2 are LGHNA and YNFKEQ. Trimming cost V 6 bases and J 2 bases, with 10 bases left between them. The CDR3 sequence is CASSSTDNTGELFF. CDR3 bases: TGTGCCAGCAGTTCTACCGATAACACCGGGGAGCTGTTTTTT.

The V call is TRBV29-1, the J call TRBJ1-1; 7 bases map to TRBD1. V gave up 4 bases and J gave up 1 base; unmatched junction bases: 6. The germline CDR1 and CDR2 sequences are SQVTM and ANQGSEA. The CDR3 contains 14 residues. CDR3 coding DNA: TGCAGCGTTGGGGCAGGGGGAAAGAACACTGAAGCTTTCTTT. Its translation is CSVGAGGKNTEAFF.

The CDR3 spells CASSQWDSKNIQYF. As DNA, the CDR3 is TGTGCCAGCAGTCAATGGGACAGCAAAAACATTCAGTACTTC. This chain uses TRBV2 with TRBJ2-4; TRBD1 matches 7 bases. This CDR3 is 14 amino acids long. The germline gives CDR1 SNHLY, CDR2 FYNNEI. Losses at the gene ends were 5 bases for V and 3 bases for J; bases not matched to a gene: 4. The whole variable domain, filled in from reference TRBV2 and TRBJ2-4, reads EPEVTQTPSHQVTQMGQEVILRCVPISNHLYFYWYRQILGQKVEFLVSFYNNEISEKSEIFDDQFSVERPDGSNFTLKIRSTKLEDSAMYFCASSQWDSKNIQYFGAGTRLSVL.

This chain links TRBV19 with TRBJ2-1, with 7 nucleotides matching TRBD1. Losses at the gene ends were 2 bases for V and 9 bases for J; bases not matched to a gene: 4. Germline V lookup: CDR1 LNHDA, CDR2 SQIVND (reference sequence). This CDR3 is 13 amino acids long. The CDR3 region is CASSIQGVGEQFF. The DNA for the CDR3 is TGTGCCAGTAGTATACAGGGGGTGGGTGAGCAGTTCTTC. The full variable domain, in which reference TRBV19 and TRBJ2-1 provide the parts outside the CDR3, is DGGITQSPKYLFRKEGQNVTLSCEQNLNHDAMYWYRQDPGQGLRLIYYSQIVNDFQKGDIAEGYSVSREKKESFPLTVTSAQKNPTAFYLCASSIQGVGEQFFGPGTRLTVL.

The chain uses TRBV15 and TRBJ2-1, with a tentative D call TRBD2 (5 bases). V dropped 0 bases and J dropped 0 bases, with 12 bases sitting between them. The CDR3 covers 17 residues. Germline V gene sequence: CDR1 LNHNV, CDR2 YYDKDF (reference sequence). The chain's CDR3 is CATSRDFEGDSYNEQFF. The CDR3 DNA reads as TGTGCCACCAGCAGAGATTTCGAGGGCGACTCCTACAATGAGCAGTTCTTC.

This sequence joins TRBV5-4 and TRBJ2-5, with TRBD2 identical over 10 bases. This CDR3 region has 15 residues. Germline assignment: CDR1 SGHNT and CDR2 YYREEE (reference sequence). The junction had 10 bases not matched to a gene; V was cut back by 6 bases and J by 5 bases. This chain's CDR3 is CASTARSGRAETQYF. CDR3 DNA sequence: TGTGCCAGCACCGCACGGAGCGGGAGGGCGGAGACCCAGTACTTC.

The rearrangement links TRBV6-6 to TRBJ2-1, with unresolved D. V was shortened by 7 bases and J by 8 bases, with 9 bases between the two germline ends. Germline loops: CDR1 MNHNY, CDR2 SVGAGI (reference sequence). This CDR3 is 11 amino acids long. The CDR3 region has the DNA TGTGCCAGCAAAAACGACTATGAGCAGTTCTTC. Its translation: CASKNDYEQFF.

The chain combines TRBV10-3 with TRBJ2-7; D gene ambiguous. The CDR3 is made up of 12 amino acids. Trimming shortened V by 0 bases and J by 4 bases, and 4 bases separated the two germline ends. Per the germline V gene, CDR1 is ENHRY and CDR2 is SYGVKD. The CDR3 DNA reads TGTGCCATCAGTGAGTCGAGGTACGAGCAGTACTTC. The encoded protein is CAISESRYEQYF.

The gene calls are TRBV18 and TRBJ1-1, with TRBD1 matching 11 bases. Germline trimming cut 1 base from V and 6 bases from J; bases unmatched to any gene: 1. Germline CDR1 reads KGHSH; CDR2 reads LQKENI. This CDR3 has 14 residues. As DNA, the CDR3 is TGTGCCAGCTCACCACTGGACAGGGGGCCTGAAGCTTTCTTT. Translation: CASSPLDRGPEAFF.

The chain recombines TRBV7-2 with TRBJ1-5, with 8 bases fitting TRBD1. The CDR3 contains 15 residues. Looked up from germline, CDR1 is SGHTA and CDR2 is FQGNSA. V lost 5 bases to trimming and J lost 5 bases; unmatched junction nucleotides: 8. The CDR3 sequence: CASSRGTGPHQPQHF. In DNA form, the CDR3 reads TGTGCCAGCAGCCGAGGGACAGGCCCCCATCAGCCCCAGCATTTT.

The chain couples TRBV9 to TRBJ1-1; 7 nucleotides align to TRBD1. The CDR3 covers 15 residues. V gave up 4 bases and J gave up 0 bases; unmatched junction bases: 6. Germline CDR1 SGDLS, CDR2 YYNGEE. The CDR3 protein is CASSPPGGMNTEAFF. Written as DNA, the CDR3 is TGTGCCAGCAGCCCCCCAGGGGGGATGAACACTGAAGCTTTCTTT.

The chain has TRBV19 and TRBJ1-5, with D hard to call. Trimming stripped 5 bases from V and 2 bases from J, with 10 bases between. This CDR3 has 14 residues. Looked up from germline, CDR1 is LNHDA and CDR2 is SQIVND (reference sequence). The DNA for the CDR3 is TGTGCCAGTAGTCAGACACCTGGCAATCAGCCCCAGCATTTT. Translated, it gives CASSQTPGNQPQHF.

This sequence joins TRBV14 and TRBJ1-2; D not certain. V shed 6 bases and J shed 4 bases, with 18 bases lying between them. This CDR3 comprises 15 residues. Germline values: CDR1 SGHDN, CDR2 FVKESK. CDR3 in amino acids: CASSYDGRAGYGYTF. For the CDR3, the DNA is TGTGCCAGCAGTTACGACGGGCGGGCAGGCTATGGCTACACCTTC.

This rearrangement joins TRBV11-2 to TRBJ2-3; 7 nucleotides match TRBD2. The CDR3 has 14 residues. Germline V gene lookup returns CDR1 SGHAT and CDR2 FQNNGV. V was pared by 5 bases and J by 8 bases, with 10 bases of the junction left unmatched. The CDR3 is CASSPVAGRGTQYF. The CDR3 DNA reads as TGTGCCAGCAGCCCAGTAGCGGGTCGGGGTACGCAGTATTTT. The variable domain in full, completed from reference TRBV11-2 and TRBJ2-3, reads EAGVAQSPRYKIIEKRQSVAFWCNPISGHATLYWYQQILGQGPKLLIQFQNNGVVDDSQLPKDRFSAERLKGVDSTLKIQPAKLEDSAVYLCASSPVAGRGTQYFGPGTRLTVL.

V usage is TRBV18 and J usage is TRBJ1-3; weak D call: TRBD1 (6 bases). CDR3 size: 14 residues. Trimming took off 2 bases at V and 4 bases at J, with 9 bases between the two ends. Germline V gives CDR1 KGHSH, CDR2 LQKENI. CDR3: CASSPGGSGNTIYF. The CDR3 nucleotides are TGTGCCAGCTCACCAGGGGGCTCCGGAAACACCATATATTTT.

The CDR3 region is CASREGAGASTDTQYF. The CDR3 region has the DNA TGCGCCAGCAGGGAAGGAGCGGGAGCTAGCACAGATACGCAGTATTTT. The chain employs TRBV5-1 and TRBJ2-3; 8 bases align to TRBD2. The CDR3 contains 16 residues. Germline-derived CDR1 and CDR2 are SGHRS and YFSETQ. Unmatched junction bases numbered 8, after V lost 5 bases and J lost 0 bases.

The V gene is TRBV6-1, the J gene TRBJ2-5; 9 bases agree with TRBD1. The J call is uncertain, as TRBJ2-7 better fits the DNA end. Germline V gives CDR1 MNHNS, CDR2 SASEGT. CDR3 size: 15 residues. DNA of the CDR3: TGTGCCAGCAGGGATTCCGGGACAGGGAACTACGAGCAGTACTTC. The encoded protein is CASRDSGTGNYEQYF.

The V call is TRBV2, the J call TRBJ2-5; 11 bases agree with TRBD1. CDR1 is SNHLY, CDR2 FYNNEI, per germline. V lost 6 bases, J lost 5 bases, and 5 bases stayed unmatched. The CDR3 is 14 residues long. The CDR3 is CASSTDRGRETQYF. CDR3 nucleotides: TGTGCCAGCAGCACGGACAGGGGGCGTGAGACCCAGTACTTC.

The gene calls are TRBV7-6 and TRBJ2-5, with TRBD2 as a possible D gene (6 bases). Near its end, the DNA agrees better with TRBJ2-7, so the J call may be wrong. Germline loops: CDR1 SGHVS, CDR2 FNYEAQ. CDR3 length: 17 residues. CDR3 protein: CASSLEAGPAGTYEQYF. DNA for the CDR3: TGTGCCAGCAGCTTAGAGGCGGGGCCCGCGGGGACCTACGAGCAGTACTTC.

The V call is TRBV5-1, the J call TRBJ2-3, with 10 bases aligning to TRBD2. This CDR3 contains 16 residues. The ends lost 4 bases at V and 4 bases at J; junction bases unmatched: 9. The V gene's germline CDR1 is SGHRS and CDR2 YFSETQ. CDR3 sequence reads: CASSRLAGEVSDTQYF. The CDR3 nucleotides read TGCGCCAGCAGCCGCCTAGCGGGAGAGGTCTCAGATACGCAGTATTTT.

Written as DNA, the CDR3 is TGTGCCAGCAGCGTAACAGCTGCAACTAATGAAAAACTGTTTTTT. Residues: CASSVTAATNEKLFF. This chain uses TRBV9 with TRBJ1-4; no reliable D call. This CDR3 is 15 amino acids long. The V end was cut by 1 base, the J end by 0 bases, with 7 bases between. Germline V gives CDR1 SGDLS, CDR2 YYNGEE.